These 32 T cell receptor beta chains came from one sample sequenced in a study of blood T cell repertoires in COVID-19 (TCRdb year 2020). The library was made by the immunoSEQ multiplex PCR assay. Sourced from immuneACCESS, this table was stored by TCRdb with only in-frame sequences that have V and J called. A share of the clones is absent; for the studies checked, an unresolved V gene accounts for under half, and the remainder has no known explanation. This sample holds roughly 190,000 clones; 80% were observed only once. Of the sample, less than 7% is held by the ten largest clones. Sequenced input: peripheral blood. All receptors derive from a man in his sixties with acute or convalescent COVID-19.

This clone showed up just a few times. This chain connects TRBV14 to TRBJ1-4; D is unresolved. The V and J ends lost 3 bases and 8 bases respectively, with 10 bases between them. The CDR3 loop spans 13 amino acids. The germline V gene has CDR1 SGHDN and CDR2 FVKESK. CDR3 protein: CASSQLPREKLFF. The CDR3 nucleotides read TGTGCCAGCAGCCAGCTACCACGAGAAAAACTGTTTTTT.

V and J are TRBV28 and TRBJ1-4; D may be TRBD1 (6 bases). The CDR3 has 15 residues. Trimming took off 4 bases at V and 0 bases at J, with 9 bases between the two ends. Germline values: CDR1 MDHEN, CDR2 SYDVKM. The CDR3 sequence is CASSSGGPTNEKLFF. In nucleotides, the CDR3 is TGTGCCAGCAGTTCGGGGGGGCCAACTAATGAAAAACTGTTTTTT.

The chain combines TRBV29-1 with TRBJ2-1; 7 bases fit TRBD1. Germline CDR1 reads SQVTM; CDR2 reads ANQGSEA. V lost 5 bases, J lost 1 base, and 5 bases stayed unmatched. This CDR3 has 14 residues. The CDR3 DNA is TGCAGCGTTTACAGGGGACCTTCCTACAATGAGCAGTTCTTC. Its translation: CSVYRGPSYNEQFF.

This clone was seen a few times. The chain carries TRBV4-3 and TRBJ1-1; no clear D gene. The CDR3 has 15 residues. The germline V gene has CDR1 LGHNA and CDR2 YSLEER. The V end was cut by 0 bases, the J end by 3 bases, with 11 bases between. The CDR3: CASSQDLRLDTEAFF. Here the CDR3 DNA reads TGCGCCAGCAGCCAAGATCTTCGGTTAGACACTGAAGCTTTCTTT.

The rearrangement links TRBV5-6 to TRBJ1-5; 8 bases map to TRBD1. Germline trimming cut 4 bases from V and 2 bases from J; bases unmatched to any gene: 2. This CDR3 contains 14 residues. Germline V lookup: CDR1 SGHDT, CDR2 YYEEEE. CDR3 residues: CASSKGQGNQPQHF. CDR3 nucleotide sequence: TGTGCCAGCAGCAAGGGACAGGGCAATCAGCCCCAGCATTTT.

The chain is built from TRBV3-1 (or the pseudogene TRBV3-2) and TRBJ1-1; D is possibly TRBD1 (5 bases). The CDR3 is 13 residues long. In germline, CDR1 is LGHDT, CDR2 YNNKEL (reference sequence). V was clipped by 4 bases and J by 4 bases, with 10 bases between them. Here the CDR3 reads CASSPRGGTEAFF. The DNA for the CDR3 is TGTGCCAGCAGCCCTAGGGGTGGCACTGAAGCTTTCTTT.

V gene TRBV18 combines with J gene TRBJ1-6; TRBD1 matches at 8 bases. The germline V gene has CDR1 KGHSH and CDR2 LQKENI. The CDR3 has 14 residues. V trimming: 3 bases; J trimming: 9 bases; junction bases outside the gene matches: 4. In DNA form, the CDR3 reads TGTGCCAGCTCACCGACAGGGGAAGGTTCACCCCTCCACTTT. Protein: CASSPTGEGSPLHF.

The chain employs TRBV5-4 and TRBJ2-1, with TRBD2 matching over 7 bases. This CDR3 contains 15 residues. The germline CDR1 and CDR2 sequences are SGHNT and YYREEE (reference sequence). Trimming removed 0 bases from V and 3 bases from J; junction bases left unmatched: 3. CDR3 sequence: CASSLARGSYNEQFF. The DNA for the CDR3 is TGTGCCAGCAGCTTGGCTCGCGGGAGCTACAATGAGCAGTTCTTC.

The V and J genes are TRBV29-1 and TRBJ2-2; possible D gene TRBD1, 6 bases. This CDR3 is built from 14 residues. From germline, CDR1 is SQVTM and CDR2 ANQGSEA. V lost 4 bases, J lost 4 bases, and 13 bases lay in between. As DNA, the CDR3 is TGCAGCGTTGGTTCAGGGGAAGGCACCGGGGAGCTGTTTTTT. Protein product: CSVGSGEGTGELFF.

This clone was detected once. CDR3 loop: CASSTGAGEGSGNEQFF. CDR3 in DNA: TGTGCCAGCAGCACAGGAGCGGGAGAAGGTTCAGGCAATGAGCAGTTCTTC. The V call is TRBV7-3, the J call TRBJ2-1; 8 bases map to TRBD2. V shed 5 bases and J 6 bases; nucleotides not matched to a gene: 15. The CDR3 is 17 amino acids. Germline-derived CDR1 and CDR2 are SGHTA and FQGTGA.

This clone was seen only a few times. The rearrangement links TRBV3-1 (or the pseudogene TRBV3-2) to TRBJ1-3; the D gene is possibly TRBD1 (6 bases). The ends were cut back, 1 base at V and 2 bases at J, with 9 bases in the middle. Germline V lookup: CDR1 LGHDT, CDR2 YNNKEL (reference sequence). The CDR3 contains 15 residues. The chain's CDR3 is CASSQVAGAGNTIYF. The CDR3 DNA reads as TGTGCCAGCAGCCAAGTTGCAGGGGCTGGAAACACCATATATTTT.

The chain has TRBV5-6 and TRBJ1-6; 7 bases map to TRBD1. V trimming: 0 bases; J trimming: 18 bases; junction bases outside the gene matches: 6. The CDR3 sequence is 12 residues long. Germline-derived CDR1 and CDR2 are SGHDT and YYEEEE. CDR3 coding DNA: TGTGCCAGCAGCTTGGGTCGACAGGGCAGCCACTTT. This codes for CASSLGRQGSHF.

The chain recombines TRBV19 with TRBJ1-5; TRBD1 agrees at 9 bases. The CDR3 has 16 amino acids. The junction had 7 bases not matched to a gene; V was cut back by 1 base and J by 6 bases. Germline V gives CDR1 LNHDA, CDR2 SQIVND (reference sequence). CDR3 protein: CASSIGGQGGIQPQHF. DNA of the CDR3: TGTGCCAGTAGTATAGGGGGACAGGGCGGGATTCAGCCCCAGCATTTT. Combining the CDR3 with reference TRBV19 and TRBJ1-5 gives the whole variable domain DGGITQSPKYLFRKEGQNVTLSCEQNLNHDAMYWYRQDPGQGLRLIYYSQIVNDFQKGDIAEGYSVSREKKESFPLTVTSAQKNPTAFYLCASSIGGQGGIQPQHFGDGTRLSIL.

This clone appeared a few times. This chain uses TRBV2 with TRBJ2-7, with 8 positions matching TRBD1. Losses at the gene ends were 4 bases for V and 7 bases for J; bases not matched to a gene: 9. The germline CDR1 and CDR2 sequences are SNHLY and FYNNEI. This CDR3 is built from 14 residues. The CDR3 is CASSVRAGGREQYF. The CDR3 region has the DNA TGTGCCAGCAGTGTTAGGGCAGGGGGCAGGGAGCAGTACTTC.

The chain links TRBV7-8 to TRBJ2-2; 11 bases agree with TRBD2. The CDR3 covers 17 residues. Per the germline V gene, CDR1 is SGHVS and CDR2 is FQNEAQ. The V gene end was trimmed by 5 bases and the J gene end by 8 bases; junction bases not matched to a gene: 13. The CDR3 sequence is CASSRFNAGTSGGELFF. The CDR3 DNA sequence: TGTGCCAGCAGCCGATTTAATGCCGGGACTAGCGGTGGGGAGCTGTTTTTT.

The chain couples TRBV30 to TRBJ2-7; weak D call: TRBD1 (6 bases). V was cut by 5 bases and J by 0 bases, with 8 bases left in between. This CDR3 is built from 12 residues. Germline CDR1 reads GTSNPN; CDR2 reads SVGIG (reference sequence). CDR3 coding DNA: TGTGCCTGGGACAGGACCTCCTACGAGCAGTACTTC. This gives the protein CAWDRTSYEQYF.

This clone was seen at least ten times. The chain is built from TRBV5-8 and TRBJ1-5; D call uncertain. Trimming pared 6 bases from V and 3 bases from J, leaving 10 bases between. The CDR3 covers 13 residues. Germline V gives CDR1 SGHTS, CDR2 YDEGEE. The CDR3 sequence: CASNLIFNQPQHF. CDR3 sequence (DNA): TGTGCCAGCAATCTAATCTTCAATCAGCCCCAGCATTTT.

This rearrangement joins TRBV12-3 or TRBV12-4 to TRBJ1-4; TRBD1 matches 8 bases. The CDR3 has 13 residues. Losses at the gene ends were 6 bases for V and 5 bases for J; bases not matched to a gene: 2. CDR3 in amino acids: CASRTGANEKLFF. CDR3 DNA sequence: TGTGCCAGCAGGACAGGGGCGAATGAAAAACTGTTTTTT.

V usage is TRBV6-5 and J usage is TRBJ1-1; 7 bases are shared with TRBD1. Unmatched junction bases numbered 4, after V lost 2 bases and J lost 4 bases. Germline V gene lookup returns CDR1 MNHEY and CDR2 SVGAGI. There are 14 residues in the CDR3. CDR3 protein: CASSYRGLGTEAFF. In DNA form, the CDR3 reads TGTGCCAGCAGTTACAGGGGGCTCGGCACTGAAGCTTTCTTT.

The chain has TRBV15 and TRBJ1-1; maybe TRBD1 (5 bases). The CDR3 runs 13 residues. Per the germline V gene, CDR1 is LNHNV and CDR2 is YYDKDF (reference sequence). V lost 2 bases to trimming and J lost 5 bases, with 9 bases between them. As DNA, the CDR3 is TGTGCCACCAGCAGATCTAGGGGAACTGAAGCTTTCTTT. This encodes CATSRSRGTEAFF.

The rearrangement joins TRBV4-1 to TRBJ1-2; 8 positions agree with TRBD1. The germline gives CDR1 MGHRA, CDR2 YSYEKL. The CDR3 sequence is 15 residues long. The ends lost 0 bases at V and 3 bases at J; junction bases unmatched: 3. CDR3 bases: TGCGCCAGCAGCCAAGAGACAGGGGTCTACTATGGCTACACCTTC. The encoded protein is CASSQETGVYYGYTF.

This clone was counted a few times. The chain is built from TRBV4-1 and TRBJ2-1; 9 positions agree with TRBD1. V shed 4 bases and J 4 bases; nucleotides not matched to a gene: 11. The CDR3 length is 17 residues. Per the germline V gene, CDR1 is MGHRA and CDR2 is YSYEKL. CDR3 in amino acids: CASSRITSGTGYNEQFF. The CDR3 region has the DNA TGCGCCAGCAGCCGAATAACCTCCGGGACAGGGTACAATGAGCAGTTCTTC.

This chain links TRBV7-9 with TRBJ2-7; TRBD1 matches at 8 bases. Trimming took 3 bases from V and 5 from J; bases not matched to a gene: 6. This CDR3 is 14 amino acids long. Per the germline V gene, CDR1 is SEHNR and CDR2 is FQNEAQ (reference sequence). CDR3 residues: CASSFPGGPHEQYF. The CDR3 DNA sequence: TGTGCCAGCAGCTTTCCAGGGGGCCCCCACGAGCAGTACTTC. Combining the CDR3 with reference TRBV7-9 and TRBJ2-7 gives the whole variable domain DTGVSQNPRHKITKRGQNVTFRCDPISEHNRLYWYRQTLGQGPEFLTYFQNEAQLEKSRLLSDRFSAERPKGSFSTLEIQRTEQGDSAMYLCASSFPGGPHEQYFGPGTRLTVT.

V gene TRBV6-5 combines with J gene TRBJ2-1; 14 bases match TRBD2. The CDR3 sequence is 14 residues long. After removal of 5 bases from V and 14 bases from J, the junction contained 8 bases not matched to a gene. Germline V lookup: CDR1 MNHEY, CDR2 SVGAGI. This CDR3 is CASSPPGLAGVEFF. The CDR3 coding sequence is TGTGCCAGCAGTCCTCCGGGACTAGCGGGAGTGGAGTTCTTC.

The CDR3 DNA reads TGTGCCAGCAGCCAATGGCTAGCGGGGGGGTACAATGAGCAGTTCTTC. This gives the protein CASSQWLAGGYNEQFF. The chain combines TRBV3-1 (or the pseudogene TRBV3-2) with TRBJ2-1; 12 nucleotides agree with TRBD2. Trimming removed 2 bases from V and 4 bases from J; junction bases left unmatched: 3. CDR1 LGHDT and CDR2 YNNKEL come from the germline V gene (reference sequence). The CDR3 contains 16 residues.

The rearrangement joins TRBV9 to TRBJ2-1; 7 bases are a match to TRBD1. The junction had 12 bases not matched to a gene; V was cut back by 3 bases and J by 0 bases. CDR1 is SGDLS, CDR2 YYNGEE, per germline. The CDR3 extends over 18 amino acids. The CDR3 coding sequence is TGTGCCAGCAGCGCCCGCACACAGGGGAGTGGCTCCTACAATGAGCAGTTCTTC. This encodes CASSARTQGSGSYNEQFF. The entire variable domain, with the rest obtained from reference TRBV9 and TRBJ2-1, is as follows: DSGVTQTPKHLITATGQRVTLRCSPRSGDLSVYWYQQSLDQGLQFLIQYYNGEERAKGNILERFSAQQFPDLHSELNLSSLELGDSALYFCASSARTQGSGSYNEQFFGPGTRLTVL.

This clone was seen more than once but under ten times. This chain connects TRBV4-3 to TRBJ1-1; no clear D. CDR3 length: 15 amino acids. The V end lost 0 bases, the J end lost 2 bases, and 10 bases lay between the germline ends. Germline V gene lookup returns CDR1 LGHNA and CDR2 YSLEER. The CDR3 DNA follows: TGCGCCAGCAGCCAAGATGGGCAGGCCAACACTGAAGCTTTCTTT. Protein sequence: CASSQDGQANTEAFF.

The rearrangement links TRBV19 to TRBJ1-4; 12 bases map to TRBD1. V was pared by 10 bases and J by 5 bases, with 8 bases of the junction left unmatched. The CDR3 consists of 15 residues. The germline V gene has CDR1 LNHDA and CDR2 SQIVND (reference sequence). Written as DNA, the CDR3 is TGTGCCACACGGGACAGGGGGCGGAAGAATGAAAAACTGTTTTTT. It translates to CATRDRGRKNEKLFF. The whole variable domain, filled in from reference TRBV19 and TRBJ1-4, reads DGGITQSPKYLFRKEGQNVTLSCEQNLNHDAMYWYRQDPGQGLRLIYYSQIVNDFQKGDIAEGYSVSREKKESFPLTVTSAQKNPTAFYLCATRDRGRKNEKLFFGSGTQLSVL.

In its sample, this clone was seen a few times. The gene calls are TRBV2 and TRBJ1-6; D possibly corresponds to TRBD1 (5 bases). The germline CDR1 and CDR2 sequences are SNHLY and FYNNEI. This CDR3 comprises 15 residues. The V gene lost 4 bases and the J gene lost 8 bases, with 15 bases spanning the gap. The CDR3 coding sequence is TGTGCCAGCAGTGCTGACGGGGGACGGGATTCACCCCTCCACTTT. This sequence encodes CASSADGGRDSPLHF.

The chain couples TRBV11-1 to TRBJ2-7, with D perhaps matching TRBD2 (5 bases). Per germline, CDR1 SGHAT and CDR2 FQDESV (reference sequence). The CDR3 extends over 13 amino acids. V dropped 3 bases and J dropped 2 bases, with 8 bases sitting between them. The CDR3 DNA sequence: TGTGCCAGCAGCTTCCTCGGGGCCTACGAGCAGTACTTC. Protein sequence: CASSFLGAYEQYF.

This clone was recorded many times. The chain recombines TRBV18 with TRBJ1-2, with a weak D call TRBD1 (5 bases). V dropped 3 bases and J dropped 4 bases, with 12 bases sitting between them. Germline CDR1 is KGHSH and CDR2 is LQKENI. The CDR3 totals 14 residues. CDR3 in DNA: TGTGCCAGCTCACCGGGGCCCCTCCTCTATGGCTACACCTTC. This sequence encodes CASSPGPLLYGYTF.

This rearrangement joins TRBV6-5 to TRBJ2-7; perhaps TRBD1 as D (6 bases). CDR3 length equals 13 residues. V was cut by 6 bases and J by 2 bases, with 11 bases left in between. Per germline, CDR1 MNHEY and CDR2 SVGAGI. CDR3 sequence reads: CASRQTGTYEQYF. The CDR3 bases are TGTGCCAGCAGACAAACAGGGACCTACGAGCAGTACTTC.